Shown below are 28 T cell receptor beta chains from a single sample sequenced in a study of chemoradiotherapy in HPV16-positive cancers. Assay: immunoSEQ multiplex PCR; the TCRdb copy retains only in-frame clones and omits some. The repertoire holds 3,000 to 4,000 clones, with more than 75% as singletons. Source: tumor tissue, taken from a patient who underwent chemoradiotherapy. These receptor sequences come from a human donor with HPV-associated anogenital cancer.

The V gene is TRBV29-1, the J gene TRBJ2-3, with D tentatively TRBD1 or TRBD2 (6 bases each). This CDR3 region has 15 residues. Trimming took off 2 bases at V and 0 bases at J, with 12 bases between the two ends. In germline, CDR1 is SQVTM, CDR2 ANQGSEA. The CDR3 is CSVEYGGLSTDTQYF. The DNA of the CDR3 is TGCAGCGTTGAATACGGGGGCCTTAGCACAGATACGCAGTATTTT.

The CDR3 DNA follows: TGTGCCAGCAGCTTAGGAGATAGGGAGACCCAGTACTTC. It translates to CASSLGDRETQYF. V is TRBV11-3 and J is TRBJ2-5; D call uncertain. V was shortened by 1 base and J by 5 bases, with 8 bases between the two germline ends. Per the germline V gene, CDR1 is SGHNT and CDR2 is YENEEA. The CDR3 consists of 13 residues.

The chain carries TRBV2 and TRBJ1-5; D is unclear. Germline CDR1 is SNHLY and CDR2 is FYNNEI. This CDR3 spans 13 amino acids. Trimming removed 5 bases at V and 4 bases at J, with 9 bases between. CDR3 nucleotide sequence: TGTGCCAGCAGTCGCCTGGGAAATCAGCCCCAGCATTTT. As protein: CASSRLGNQPQHF.

This sequence joins TRBV5-1 and TRBJ1-6; D is possibly TRBD1 (5 bases). Trimming cost V 4 bases and J 8 bases, with 19 bases left between them. The CDR3 is 16 amino acids. Germline V lookup: CDR1 SGHRS, CDR2 YFSETQ. The CDR3 protein is CASSPTGTELHSPLHF. The DNA for the CDR3 is TGCGCCAGCAGCCCTACGGGGACGGAACTTCATTCACCCCTCCACTTT.

The chain uses TRBV5-6 and TRBJ2-2, with no clear D. This CDR3 is built from 13 residues. Trimming shortened V by 3 bases and J by 1 base, and 4 bases separated the two germline ends. Germline V gene lookup returns CDR1 SGHDT and CDR2 YYEEEE. CDR3 nucleotides: TGTGCCAGCAGCTGGGGGAACACCGGGGAGCTGTTTTTT. It codes for CASSWGNTGELFF.

This clone was detected only once. The CDR3 coding sequence is TGTGCCAGCAGCGTTGGCGATTCGAACACTGAAGCTTTCTTT. It is translated as CASSVGDSNTEAFF. The chain has TRBV9 and TRBJ1-1; D is unresolved. Germline values: CDR1 SGDLS, CDR2 YYNGEE. V dropped 2 bases and J dropped 1 base, with 9 bases sitting between them. CDR3 size: 14 residues.

V is TRBV6-4 and J is TRBJ2-3, with TRBD1 matching over 10 bases. The V gene's germline CDR1 is MRHNA and CDR2 SNTAGT. This CDR3 contains 15 residues. With V trimmed by 2 bases and J by 1 base, 0 bases remained unmatched. CDR3 region: CASSDGTGGTDTQYF. The CDR3 bases are TGTGCCAGCAGTGACGGGACAGGGGGCACAGATACGCAGTATTTT.

The V and J genes are TRBV5-1 and TRBJ2-1; D is perhaps TRBD2 (7 bases). This CDR3 has 15 residues. The germline V gene encodes CDR1 SGHRS and CDR2 YFSETQ. With 4 bases removed from V and 8 bases from J, the gap between germline ends came to 19 bases. The CDR3 DNA is TGCGCCAGCAGCGTGGGTGGGGGGGCCGGGGATGAGCAGTTCTTC. Translation gives CASSVGGGAGDEQFF.

The rearrangement uses TRBV4-2 and TRBJ2-3, with D unclear. Germline CDR1 is LGHNA and CDR2 is YNFKEQ. V was clipped by 1 base and J by 1 base, with 9 bases between them. The CDR3 runs 15 residues. The CDR3 here is CASSQVTPGTDTQYF. CDR3 nucleotides: TGTGCCAGCAGCCAAGTAACTCCTGGCACAGATACGCAGTATTTT.

In nucleotides, the CDR3 is TGTGCCAGCAGCTTAGAGGCATGGGGGAGCAATCAGCCCCAGCATTTT. Translation: CASSLEAWGSNQPQHF. This sequence joins TRBV7-2 and TRBJ1-5; maybe TRBD1 (5 bases). The CDR3 extends over 16 amino acids. Trimming removed 1 base from V and 1 base from J, with 11 bases in between. Per the germline V gene, CDR1 is SGHTA and CDR2 is FQGNSA.

The J gene is TRBJ2-1, the V gene TRBV5-5, with 10 bases aligning to TRBD2. The CDR3 runs to 16 residues. V lost 0 bases and J lost 10; bases outside the gene matches: 10. Germline V gene data show CDR1 as SGHKS and CDR2 as YYEKEE (reference sequence). CDR3: CASSLEASGGWREQFF. CDR3 in DNA: TGTGCCAGCAGCTTGGAGGCTAGCGGGGGATGGAGGGAGCAGTTCTTC.

This clone was observed a handful of times. The chain carries TRBV30 and TRBJ1-2; TRBD1 aligns across 7 bases. Germline V gene lookup returns CDR1 GTSNPN and CDR2 SVGIG (reference sequence). J lost 0 bases, V lost 2 bases, and 6 bases had no gene match. The CDR3 is 15 amino acids. DNA of the CDR3: TGTGCCTGGAGTAGAGGGGGCGGTTCTAACTATGGCTACACCTTC. Its translation is CAWSRGGGSNYGYTF. The full variable domain, with the rest looked up from reference TRBV30 and TRBJ1-2, is SQTIHQWPATLVQPVGSPLSLECTVEGTSNPNLYWYRQAAGRGLQLLFYSVGIGQISSEVPQNLSASRPQDRQFILSSKKLLLSDSGFYLCAWSRGGGSNYGYTFGSGTRLTVV.

The V gene is TRBV28, the J gene TRBJ1-2; 7 nucleotides line up with TRBD1. Germline CDR1 MDHEN, CDR2 SYDVKM. The CDR3 length is 14 residues. After removal of 1 base from V and 9 bases from J, the junction contained 8 bases not matched to a gene. DNA for the CDR3: TGTGCCAGCAGTTTATCTGCGACAGGGCGTCGCTACACCTTC. Its translation is CASSLSATGRRYTF.

The V gene is TRBV19, the J gene TRBJ1-5; D is ambiguous. Germline loops: CDR1 LNHDA, CDR2 SQIVND (reference sequence). The CDR3 consists of 14 residues. V lost 7 bases and J 5 bases, leaving 15 bases between the germline ends. This CDR3 reads CASKPTSDDQPQHF. The CDR3 DNA reads as TGTGCCAGTAAGCCCACAAGTGATGATCAGCCCCAGCATTTT.

The chain employs TRBV7-8 and TRBJ1-6, with 11 bases lining up with TRBD1. The CDR3 is 15 residues long. CDR1 and CDR2 from the germline V gene are SGHVS and FQNEAQ. Losses at the gene ends were 6 bases for V and 10 bases for J; bases not matched to a gene: 8. CDR3 loop: CASRGTDRGLSPLHF. CDR3 nucleotide sequence: TGTGCCAGCAGGGGTACGGACAGGGGGCTCTCACCCCTCCACTTT.

This chain joins TRBV19 and TRBJ1-5; D may be TRBD1 (5 bases). This CDR3 contains 14 residues. Germline CDR1 reads LNHDA; CDR2 reads SQIVND (reference sequence). The germline V and J ends were trimmed by 5 bases and 6 bases, with 14 bases remaining between them. CDR3 in DNA: TGTGCCAGTAGTGGGGGTGGATGGGGTCAGCCCCAGCATTTT. Encoded protein: CASSGGGWGQPQHF.

This clone was observed a single time. The J gene is TRBJ1-1, the V gene TRBV7-9; no definite D call. The V gene's germline CDR1 is SEHNR and CDR2 FQNEAQ (reference sequence). This CDR3 spans 12 amino acids. Trimming took off 4 bases at V and 8 bases at J, with 11 bases between the two ends. Here the CDR3 DNA reads TGTGCCAGCAGCTGGGCCGCATCGGAAGCTTTCTTT. This codes for CASSWAASEAFF. Filled out from reference TRBV7-9 and TRBJ1-1, the complete variable domain reads DTGVSQNPRHKITKRGQNVTFRCDPISEHNRLYWYRQTLGQGPEFLTYFQNEAQLEKSRLLSDRFSAERPKGSFSTLEIQRTEQGDSAMYLCASSWAASEAFFGQGTRLTVV.

The chain is built from TRBV7-6 and TRBJ2-1; no firm D call. The CDR3 spans 16 residues. CDR1 is SGHVS, CDR2 FNYEAQ, per germline. V was pared by 1 base and J by 0 bases, with 10 bases between. The CDR3 reads CASSLDSPSSYNEQFF. For the CDR3, the DNA is TGTGCCAGCAGCTTAGATAGCCCGAGCTCCTACAATGAGCAGTTCTTC.

This chain uses TRBV4-3 with TRBJ1-1; TRBD1 aligns across 7 bases. Looked up from germline, CDR1 is LGHNA and CDR2 is YSLEER. The CDR3 is made up of 12 amino acids. Trimming took 4 bases from V and 11 from J; bases not matched to a gene: 7. CDR3 in amino acids: CASSLYRGEAFF. The CDR3 DNA reads TGCGCCAGCAGCCTCTACAGGGGAGAGGCTTTCTTT.

This clone was counted a few times. V and J are TRBV5-1 and TRBJ2-7; a weak D match, TRBD1 (6 bases). Trimming pared 2 bases from V and 2 bases from J, leaving 8 bases between. The CDR3 is 13 amino acids. The germline V gene has CDR1 SGHRS and CDR2 YFSETQ. The CDR3 DNA follows: TGCGCCAGCAGCTTAACAGGGACCTACGAGCAGTACTTC. This sequence encodes CASSLTGTYEQYF.

CDR3 nucleotide sequence: TGTGCCAGCAGCTTGGCCCGGAGGCAGCCCCAGCATTTT. It codes for CASSLARRQPQHF. This chain uses TRBV5-8 with TRBJ1-5; D remains unclear. Germline values: CDR1 SGHTS, CDR2 YDEGEE. With 0 bases removed from V and 7 bases from J, the gap between germline ends came to 8 bases. The CDR3 is made up of 13 amino acids. Filled out from reference TRBV5-8 and TRBJ1-5, the complete variable domain reads EAGVTQSPTHLIKTRGQQATLRCSPISGHTSVYWYQQALGLGLQFLLWYDEGEERNRGNFPPRFSGRQFPNYSSELNVNALELEDSALYLCASSLARRQPQHFGDGTRLSIL.

This clone occurred once. The chain is built from TRBV5-5 and TRBJ1-1; the match to TRBD1 covers 7 bases. Germline lookup yields CDR1 SGHKS and CDR2 YYEKEE (reference sequence). J lost 0 bases, V lost 4 bases, and 12 bases had no gene match. The CDR3 runs to 17 residues. The CDR3, as DNA: TGTGCCAGCAGCACCCAGACGGGACAGCCACTGAACACTGAAGCTTTCTTT. It yields the protein CASSTQTGQPLNTEAFF.

The chain combines TRBV29-1 with TRBJ2-7; tentatively, D is TRBD1 or TRBD2 (6 bases each). The CDR3 spans 14 residues. The germline V gene encodes CDR1 SQVTM and CDR2 ANQGSEA. V lost 4 bases, J lost 1 base, and 14 bases lay in between. DNA for the CDR3: TGCAGCGTTGGCCTGGGGGGCGCTTCCTACGAGCAGTACTTC. It is translated as CSVGLGGASYEQYF.

The chain has TRBV7-8 and TRBJ2-3; 11 positions agree with TRBD2. The CDR3 spans 17 residues. Per germline, CDR1 SGHVS and CDR2 FQNEAQ. J lost 5 bases, V lost 2 bases, and 9 bases had no gene match. The CDR3 DNA reads TGTGCCAGCAGCTTACCAGAACTAGCGGGGGAGCTAGATACGCAGTATTTT. Encoded protein: CASSLPELAGELDTQYF.

This chain joins TRBV19 and TRBJ1-5; D is possibly TRBD1 (5 bases). The CDR3 totals 15 residues. Germline V CDR1 and CDR2: LNHDA, SQIVND (reference sequence). Trimming pared 1 base from V and 0 bases from J, leaving 7 bases between. The CDR3 region has the DNA TGTGCCAGTAGTATAGGGACAAGTAGCAATCAGCCCCAGCATTTT. Encoded protein: CASSIGTSSNQPQHF. Drawing the rest from reference TRBV19 and TRBJ1-5, the complete variable domain is DGGITQSPKYLFRKEGQNVTLSCEQNLNHDAMYWYRQDPGQGLRLIYYSQIVNDFQKGDIAEGYSVSREKKESFPLTVTSAQKNPTAFYLCASSIGTSSNQPQHFGDGTRLSIL.

The genes are TRBV5-1 and TRBJ1-1; 7 bases line up with TRBD1. Germline V lookup: CDR1 SGHRS, CDR2 YFSETQ. Losses at the gene ends were 2 bases for V and 8 bases for J; bases not matched to a gene: 6. The CDR3 spans 13 residues. The CDR3 region has the DNA TGCGCCAGCAGCTTCGACAGGGTGACCGAAGCTTTCTTT. Protein sequence: CASSFDRVTEAFF.

The rearrangement uses TRBV28 and TRBJ1-2; no clear D gene. From germline, CDR1 is MDHEN and CDR2 SYDVKM. V lost 2 bases, J lost 8 bases, and 9 bases lay in between. The CDR3 loop spans 12 amino acids. The CDR3 loop is CASSLRGPGYTF. CDR3 DNA: TGTGCCAGCAGTTTACGAGGGCCAGGCTACACCTTC.

This chain links TRBV2 with TRBJ2-5; D is unresolved. The CDR3 has 11 amino acids. V was pared by 4 bases and J by 2 bases, with 2 bases between. Germline loops: CDR1 SNHLY, CDR2 FYNNEI. DNA for the CDR3: TGTGCCAGCAGTGGACAAGAGACCCAGTACTTC. Residues: CASSGQETQYF.